This TCR beta chain derives from a study of cytomegalovirus exposure and HLA in healthy donors. The trim removed 5 bases at V and 12 bases at J, leaving 10 bases unmatched. Germline CDR1 is SGDLS and CDR2 is YYNGEE. The CDR3 covers 14 residues. 60 Vbeta and 13 Jbeta primers were used in PCR. Assay: immunoSEQ multiplex PCR; the TCRdb copy retains only in-frame clones and omits some. The data show about 190,000 clones, approximately 80% seen once. The TCR sequence derives from a male donor in good health and CMV-seronegative. The chain links TRBV9 to TRBJ2-3; 12 nucleotides match TRBD2. Sequencing used PBMCs. CDR3 DNA sequence: TGTGCCAGCAGTCTGAACCCTAGCGGGGGGGCCCAGTATTTT. This translates into CASSLNPSGGAQYF.